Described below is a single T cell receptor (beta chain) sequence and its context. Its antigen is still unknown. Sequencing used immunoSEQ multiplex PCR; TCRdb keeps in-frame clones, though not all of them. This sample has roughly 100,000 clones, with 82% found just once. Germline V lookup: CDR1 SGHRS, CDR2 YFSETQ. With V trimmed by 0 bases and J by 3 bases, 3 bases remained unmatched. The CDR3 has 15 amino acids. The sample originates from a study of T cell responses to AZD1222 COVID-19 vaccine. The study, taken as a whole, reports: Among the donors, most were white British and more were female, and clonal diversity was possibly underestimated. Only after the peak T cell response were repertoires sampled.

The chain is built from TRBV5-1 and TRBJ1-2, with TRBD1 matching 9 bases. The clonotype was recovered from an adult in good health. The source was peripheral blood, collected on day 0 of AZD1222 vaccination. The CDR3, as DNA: TGCGCCAGCAGCTTGGAGGGGACAGGGTACTATGGCTACACCTTC. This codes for CASSLEGTGYYGYTF.